Reported below is one T cell receptor beta chain. This sample stems from a study of blood T cell repertoires in COVID-19. Study-level background: Acute-phase and convalescent COVID-19 samples originated in the United States, Italy and Spain. Sample material is recorded as cDNA or gDNA derived from T cells, B-cell-depleted T cells, or PBMCs.

Patients of the Seattle cohort, enrolled during active infection, were followed longitudinally. The CDR3 covers 14 residues. V dropped 5 bases and J dropped 4; count of bases not matched to a gene: 6. CDR1 and CDR2 from the germline V gene are MNHEY and SMNVEV (reference sequence). Original processing methods: Cell counts per sample came from amplifying reference gene primers. The repertoire was sequenced with immunoSEQ multiplex PCR; TCRdb's copy has only in-frame clones and lacks some. The V and J calls and clone size were taken over from that table, and D and trimming were inferred from the DNA. The sample carries roughly 570,000 clones, approximately 91% recorded once.

The receptor was derived from a woman between 50 and 59 years old with COVID-19, enrolled during active disease. The material sequenced was peripheral blood. The V gene is TRBV27, the J gene TRBJ1-2; 8 nucleotides agree with TRBD1. In DNA, the CDR3 is TGTGCCAGCAGTCTGGACAGGGAAGGCTATGGCTACACCTTC. Amino acid sequence: CASSLDREGYGYTF.